A single sample is the source of the 22 T cell receptor beta chains below, sequenced in a study of blood T cells in healthy people across ages. The second PCR ran about 6 to 11 cycles with a sample-barcoded 5' primer and J-beta primers. TCRdb called the 5' RACE reads again in MiXCR, with one record for every CDR3 protein. The sample lists more than 800,000 distinct CDR3 sequences, 29% occurring once. Sequences were obtained from blood. The receptors originated from a woman of 80 years or more in good health.

This clonotype was picked up a small number of times. The gene calls are TRBV28 and TRBJ1-5, with TRBD1 as a possible D gene (6 bases). Between the trimmed V and J ends, which lost 7 bases and 5 bases, there was a span of 15 bases. The germline gives CDR1 MDHEN, CDR2 SYDVKM. The CDR3 has 14 residues. This CDR3 is CASKPGQTHQPQHF. CDR3 nucleotides: TGTGCCAGCAAACCGGGACAAACACATCAGCCCCAGCATTTT.

On this clonotype itself: Given a much more abundant clone one base away, this may be a read error. The chain recombines TRBV5-1 with TRBJ2-5; possible D gene TRBD1, 6 bases. The end of the DNA fits TRBJ2-7 better, so the J call may be wrong. In germline, CDR1 is SGHRS, CDR2 YFSETQ. The CDR3 spans 16 residues. CDR3 loop: CASRAQFGTLSNEQYF. CDR3 coding DNA: TGCGCCAGCCGCGCTCAATTCGGGACACTGAGTAACGAGCAGTACTTC.

This clonotype was seen a few times. The V and J genes are TRBV25-1 and TRBJ1-1; D remains unclear. CDR1 and CDR2 from the germline V gene are MGHDK and SYGVNS. This CDR3 has 12 amino acids. Between the trimmed V and J ends, which lost 7 bases and 2 bases, there was a span of 8 bases. The CDR3 bases are TGTGCCAGCACCGCCTACAACACTGAAGCTTTCTTT. Protein product: CASTAYNTEAFF.

The chain uses TRBV7-2 and TRBJ1-1; TRBD1 matches 9 bases. Germline assignment: CDR1 SGHTA and CDR2 FQGNSA. The CDR3 contains 17 residues. With 1 base clipped from V and 5 bases from J, the junction kept 11 bases outside the gene matches. CDR3: CASSLGFPGTGLTEAFF. Written as DNA, the CDR3 is TGTGCCAGCAGCTTAGGTTTTCCCGGGACAGGGCTGACTGAAGCTTTCTTT.

The V call is TRBV18, the J call TRBJ2-3; D remains unclear. Germline V CDR1 and CDR2: KGHSH, LQKENI. The CDR3 runs 15 residues. V lost 1 base, J lost 0 bases, and 8 bases lay in between. The CDR3 DNA reads as TGTGCCAGCTCACCACGTCAGATTAGCACAGATACGCAGTATTTT. Translation: CASSPRQISTDTQYF.

This clonotype has a count of ten or more. V is TRBV20-1 and J is TRBJ2-4, with 7 bases matching TRBD2. From germline, CDR1 is DFQATT and CDR2 SNEGSKA (reference sequence). This CDR3 comprises 17 residues. The junction had 18 bases not matched to a gene; V was cut back by 5 bases and J by 5 bases. The CDR3 reads CSAWRAWRGSGQNIQYF. The DNA for the CDR3 is TGCAGTGCTTGGAGGGCCTGGCGTGGTAGCGGGCAAAACATTCAGTACTTC.

This clonotype was seen more than once but under ten times. This chain joins TRBV29-1 and TRBJ2-1; D may be TRBD2 (5 bases). The V gene lost 3 bases and the J gene lost 8 bases, with 8 bases spanning the gap. The CDR3 extends over 11 amino acids. Looked up from germline, CDR1 is SQVTM and CDR2 is ANQGSEA. The CDR3 nucleotides are TGCAGCGTTGAGCTAGCCGATGAGCAGTTCTTC. It is translated as CSVELADEQFF.

This clonotype was found once. This clone may be a read error of a much larger clone one base away. This chain uses TRBV12-3 or TRBV12-4 with TRBJ1-2; possibly TRBD1 for D (6 bases). This CDR3 is built from 14 residues. In DNA, the CDR3 is TGTACCAGCAGTGCTCATACAGGGTTAAGGGGCTACACCTTC. This codes for CTSSAHTGLRGYTF.

The chain links TRBV12-3 or TRBV12-4 to TRBJ1-6; D is uncertain. Trimming removed 0 bases at V and 18 bases at J, with 15 bases between. CDR3 size: 13 residues. CDR3 in DNA: TGTGCCAGCAGTTTAGCGCTCGGGCAGGCCCCCCACTTT. Its translation is CASSLALGQAPHF.

A single count supports this clonotype. A much larger clone sits a single nucleotide away, making a read error possible. V is TRBV7-2 and J is TRBJ2-3, with D unresolved. V was clipped by 5 bases and J by 6 bases, with 12 bases between them. Germline CDR1 is SGHTA and CDR2 is FQGNSA. This CDR3 region has 13 residues. CDR3 nucleotide sequence: TGTGCCAGCAGCCCAACGTTCGGTGATACGCAGTATTTT. Translated: CASSPTFGDTQYF. The whole variable domain, filled in from reference TRBV7-2 and TRBJ2-3, reads GAGVSQSPSNKVTEKGKDVELRCDPISGHTALYWYRQSLGQGLEFLIYFQGNSAPDKSGLPSDRFSAERTGGSVSTLTIQRTQQEDSAVYLCASSPTFGDTQYFGPGTRLTVL.

At least ten counts were recorded for this clonotype. The chain combines TRBV28 with TRBJ2-7; no clear D gene. CDR3 size: 13 residues. Trimming removed 5 bases from V and 1 base from J, with 9 bases in between. Germline CDR1 is MDHEN and CDR2 is SYDVKM. The CDR3 DNA reads TGTGCCAGCAGTATCTCACCTTCCTACGAGCAGTACTTC. Residues: CASSISPSYEQYF.

In its sample, this clonotype was seen a few times. The rearrangement uses TRBV12-3 or TRBV12-4 and TRBJ1-4; D unresolved. Trimming pared 7 bases from V and 7 bases from J, leaving 22 bases between. This CDR3 has 16 amino acids. Here the CDR3 DNA reads TGTGCCAGCACCCCACGGGCAGGAGGGTTGGGTGAAAAACTGTTTTTT. Protein sequence: CASTPRAGGLGEKLFF.

This clonotype was counted many times. The chain links TRBV27 to TRBJ1-4, with D unclear. This CDR3 contains 11 residues. Germline V gene lookup returns CDR1 MNHEY and CDR2 SMNVEV (reference sequence). Deletions cut 6 bases from V and 3 bases from J, with 2 bases between. The CDR3 sequence is CASRSNEKLFF. The CDR3 region has the DNA TGTGCCAGCAGGTCTAATGAAAAACTGTTTTTT.

Only a few counts were recorded for this clonotype. The gene calls are TRBV4-2 and TRBJ1-2, with TRBD1 as a possible D gene (6 bases). The germline CDR1 and CDR2 sequences are LGHNA and YNFKEQ. The V end was cut by 0 bases, the J end by 5 bases, with 13 bases between. The CDR3 has 15 amino acids. The CDR3 DNA sequence: TGTGCCAGCAGCCAAGAAGAGGGAAGGGGGTATGGCTACACCTTC. Protein: CASSQEEGRGYGYTF.

The CDR3 nucleotides read TGCGCCAGCATTCAAGGGGCGGCGAACACTGAAGCTTTCTTT. This sequence encodes CASIQGAANTEAFF. This chain uses TRBV10-2 with TRBJ1-1; D is possibly TRBD1 (5 bases). Trimming left V 7 bases short and J 1 base short, with 13 bases between. Germline V CDR1 and CDR2: WSHSY, SAAADI. This CDR3 has 14 residues.

CDR3 residues: CASSYSGAGNTIYF. In DNA form, the CDR3 reads TGTGCCAGCAGTTACTCCGGAGCTGGAAACACCATATATTTT. The chain carries TRBV6-2 or TRBV6-3 and TRBJ1-3; no firm D call. The CDR3 runs 14 residues. CDR1 MNHEY and CDR2 SVGEGT come from the germline V gene. Trimming took off 0 bases at V and 2 bases at J, with 5 bases between the two ends.

Many counts were recorded for this clonotype. This chain links TRBV20-1 with TRBJ1-2; D uncertain. The CDR3 is 13 residues long. The germline CDR1 and CDR2 sequences are DFQATT and SNEGSKA (reference sequence). Trimming removed 3 bases from V and 0 bases from J, with 8 bases in between. In nucleotides, the CDR3 is TGCAGTGCTAGGGACGGGTCTAACTATGGCTACACCTTC. Its protein is CSARDGSNYGYTF.

On this clonotype itself: Just one base apart from a much larger clone, this may be a read error. This chain uses TRBV20-1 with TRBJ2-1; D remains unclear. This CDR3 region has 12 residues. Germline CDR1 DFQATT, CDR2 SNEGSKA (reference sequence). The CDR3 DNA sequence: TGCAGTGCTAGATTGGTGCCCAATAAGCAGTTCTTC. It encodes CSARLVPNKQFF.

This chain uses TRBV5-1 with TRBJ2-2; D is undetermined. CDR3 size: 14 residues. CDR1 SGHRS and CDR2 YFSETQ come from the germline V gene. Trimming took 1 base from V and 7 from J, leaving 11 bases between them. CDR3 nucleotides: TGCGCCAGCAGCTTGCCCTTAGGTCTCGGGGAGCTGTTTTTT. This gives the protein CASSLPLGLGELFF.

This clonotype was detected only a few times. CDR3 region: CASSLGPSYNEQYF. In DNA, the CDR3 is TGTGCCAGCAGTTTAGGGCCGTCCTACAATGAGCAGTACTTC. The V gene is TRBV12-3 or TRBV12-4, the J gene TRBJ2-1; D uncertain. The end of the DNA aligns better with TRBJ2-7, so the J call may be wrong. CDR3 length: 14 residues.

The V gene is TRBV30, the J gene TRBJ2-3; TRBD2 matches 11 bases. Germline trimming cut 1 base from V and 0 bases from J; bases unmatched to any gene: 9. The length of the CDR3 is 18 residues. Germline values: CDR1 GTSNPN, CDR2 SVGIG (reference sequence). The CDR3 DNA follows: TGTGCCTGGAGTGAATATAGCGGGGGGGCCGGCAGCACAGATACGCAGTATTTT. Translation gives CAWSEYSGGAGSTDTQYF.

The chain couples TRBV7-2 to TRBJ1-1; D is unresolved. V was clipped by 6 bases and J by 7 bases, with 12 bases between them. This CDR3 is 12 amino acids long. CDR1 is SGHTA and CDR2 is FQGNSA in the germline V gene. Here the CDR3 DNA reads TGTGCCAGCAGGAGAATGCACAGTGAAGCTTTCTTT. Protein: CASRRMHSEAFF.